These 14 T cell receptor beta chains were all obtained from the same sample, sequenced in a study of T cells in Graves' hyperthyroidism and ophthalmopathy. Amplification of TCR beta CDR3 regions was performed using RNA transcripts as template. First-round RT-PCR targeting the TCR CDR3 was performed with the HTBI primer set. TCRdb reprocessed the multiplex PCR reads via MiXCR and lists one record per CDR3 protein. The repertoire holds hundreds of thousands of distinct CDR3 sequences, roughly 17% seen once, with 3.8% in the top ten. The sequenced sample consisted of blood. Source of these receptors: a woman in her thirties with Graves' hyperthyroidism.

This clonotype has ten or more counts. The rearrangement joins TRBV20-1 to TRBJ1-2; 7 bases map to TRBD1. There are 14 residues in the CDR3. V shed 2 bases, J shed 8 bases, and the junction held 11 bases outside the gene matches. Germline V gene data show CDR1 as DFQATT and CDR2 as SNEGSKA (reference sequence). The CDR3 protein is CSARRGQSGEGYTF. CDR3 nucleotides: TGCAGTGCTAGAAGGGGGCAGTCGGGGGAAGGCTACACCTTC.

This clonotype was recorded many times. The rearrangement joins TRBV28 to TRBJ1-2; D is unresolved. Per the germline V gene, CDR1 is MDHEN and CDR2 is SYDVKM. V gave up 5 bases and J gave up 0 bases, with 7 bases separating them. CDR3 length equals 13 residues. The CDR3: CASSRDANYGYTF. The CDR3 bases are TGTGCCAGCAGTCGGGATGCTAACTATGGCTACACCTTC.

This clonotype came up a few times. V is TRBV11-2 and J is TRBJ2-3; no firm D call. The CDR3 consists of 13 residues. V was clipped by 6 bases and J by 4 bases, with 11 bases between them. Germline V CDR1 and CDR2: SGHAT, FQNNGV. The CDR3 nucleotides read TGTGCCAGCAGGTTCGGAAGGGCAGATACGCAGTATTTT. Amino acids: CASRFGRADTQYF. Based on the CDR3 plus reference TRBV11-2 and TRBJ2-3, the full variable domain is EAGVAQSPRYKIIEKRQSVAFWCNPISGHATLYWYQQILGQGPKLLIQFQNNGVVDDSQLPKDRFSAERLKGVDSTLKIQPAKLEDSAVYLCASRFGRADTQYFGPGTRLTVL.

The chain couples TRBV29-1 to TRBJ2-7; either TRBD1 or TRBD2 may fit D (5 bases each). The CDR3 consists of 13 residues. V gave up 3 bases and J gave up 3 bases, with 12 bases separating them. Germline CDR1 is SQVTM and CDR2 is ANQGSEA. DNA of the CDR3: TGCAGCGTTGAGGACGGGACCGGCTACGAGCAGTACTTC. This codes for CSVEDGTGYEQYF.

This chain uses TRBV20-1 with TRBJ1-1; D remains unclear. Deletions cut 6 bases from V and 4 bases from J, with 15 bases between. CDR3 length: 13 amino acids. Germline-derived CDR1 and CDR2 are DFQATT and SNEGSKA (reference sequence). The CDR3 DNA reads TGCAGTGCCAAAGACGTCGTGGGCACTGAAGCTTTCTTT. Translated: CSAKDVVGTEAFF.

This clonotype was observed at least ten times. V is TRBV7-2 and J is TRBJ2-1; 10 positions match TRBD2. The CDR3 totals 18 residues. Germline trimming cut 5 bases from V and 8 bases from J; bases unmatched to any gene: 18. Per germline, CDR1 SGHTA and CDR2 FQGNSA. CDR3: CASSLNPFSLAGIDEQFF. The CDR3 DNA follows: TGTGCCAGCAGCCTCAACCCCTTCTCACTAGCGGGAATCGATGAGCAGTTCTTC. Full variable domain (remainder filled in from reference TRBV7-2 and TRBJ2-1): GAGVSQSPSNKVTEKGKDVELRCDPISGHTALYWYRQSLGQGLEFLIYFQGNSAPDKSGLPSDRFSAERTGGSVSTLTIQRTQQEDSAVYLCASSLNPFSLAGIDEQFFGPGTRLTVL.

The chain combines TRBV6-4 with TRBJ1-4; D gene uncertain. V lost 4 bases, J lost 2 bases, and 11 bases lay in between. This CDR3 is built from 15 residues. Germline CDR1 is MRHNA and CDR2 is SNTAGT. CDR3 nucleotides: TGTGCCAGCAGTGCCCACCGCCCTACTAATGAAAAACTGTTTTTT. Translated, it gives CASSAHRPTNEKLFF.

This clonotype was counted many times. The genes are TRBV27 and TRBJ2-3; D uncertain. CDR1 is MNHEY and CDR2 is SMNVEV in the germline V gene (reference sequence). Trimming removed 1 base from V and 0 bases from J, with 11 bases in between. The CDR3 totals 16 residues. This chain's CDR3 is CASSLFGYTSTDTQYF. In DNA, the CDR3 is TGTGCCAGCAGTTTATTTGGCTATACTAGCACAGATACGCAGTATTTT.

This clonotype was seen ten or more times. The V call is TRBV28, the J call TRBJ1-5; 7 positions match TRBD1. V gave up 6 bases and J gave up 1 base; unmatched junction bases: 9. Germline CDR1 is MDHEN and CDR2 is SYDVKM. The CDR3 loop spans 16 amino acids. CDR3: CASSLTGAGSNQPQHF. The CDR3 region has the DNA TGTGCCAGCAGCCTAACAGGGGCCGGGAGCAATCAGCCCCAGCATTTT.

The CDR3 sequence is CASHRTGGREQYF. CDR3 DNA sequence: TGTGCCAGCCATCGGACAGGGGGTAGGGAGCAGTACTTC. V and J are TRBV6-1 and TRBJ2-7, with 10 bases that match TRBD1. The CDR3 consists of 13 residues. Losses at the gene ends were 8 bases for V and 7 bases for J; bases not matched to a gene: 8. Germline CDR1 reads MNHNS; CDR2 reads SASEGT.

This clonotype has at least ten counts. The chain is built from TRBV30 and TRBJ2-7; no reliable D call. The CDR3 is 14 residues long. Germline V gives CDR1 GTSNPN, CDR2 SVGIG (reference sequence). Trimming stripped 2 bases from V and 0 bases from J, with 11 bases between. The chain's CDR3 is CAWSHGLSSYEQYF. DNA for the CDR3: TGTGCCTGGAGTCACGGGTTAAGCTCCTACGAGCAGTACTTC.

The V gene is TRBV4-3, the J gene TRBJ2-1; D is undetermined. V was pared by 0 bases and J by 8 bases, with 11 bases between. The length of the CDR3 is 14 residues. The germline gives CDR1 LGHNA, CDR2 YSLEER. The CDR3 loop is CASSQELSSDEQFF. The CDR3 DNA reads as TGCGCCAGCAGCCAAGAACTCAGTTCCGATGAGCAGTTCTTC.

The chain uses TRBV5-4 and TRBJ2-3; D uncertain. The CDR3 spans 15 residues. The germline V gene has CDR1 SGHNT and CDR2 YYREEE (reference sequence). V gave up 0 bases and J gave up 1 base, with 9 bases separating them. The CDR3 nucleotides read TGTGCCAGCAGCTTGGAAGCGTTCCGCACAGATACGCAGTATTTT. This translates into CASSLEAFRTDTQYF.

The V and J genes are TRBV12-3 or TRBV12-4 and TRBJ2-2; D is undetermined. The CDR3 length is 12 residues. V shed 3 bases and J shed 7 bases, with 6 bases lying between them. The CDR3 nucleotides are TGTGCCAGCAGTTTTTCCGGCGGGGAGCTGTTTTTT. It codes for CASSFSGGELFF.